The entry below describes one T cell receptor (beta chain). Donors were healthy HIV-negative adults without recent acute infections or vaccinations. Investigators spread the genomic DNA of each subset evenly over several immunoSEQ plates. The data were produced by immunoSEQ multiplex PCR, yet TCRdb's version contains in-frame clones alone and is incomplete. Of millions of clones in the sample, 90% to 95% are singletons; the top ten hold about 0.13%. The record originates from a study of shared clonotypes between healthy human individuals. J lost 2 bases, V lost 5 bases, and 6 bases had no gene match. The CDR3 totals 15 residues. Germline lookup yields CDR1 MDHEN and CDR2 SYDVKM.

This sequence was found in a man between 18 and 35 years old in good health. The chain joins TRBV28 to TRBJ2-3; 8 nucleotides agree with TRBD1. The sample comprised naive CD4+ T cells sorted from blood. Described subset: CD45RA+ positively selected. CDR3 region: CASSTPGQATDTQYF. For the CDR3, the DNA is TGTGCCAGCAGTACCCCGGGACAGGCCACAGATACGCAGTATTTT.